These T cell receptor beta chains were read from a single sample in a study of blood T cell repertoires in COVID-19. This table comes from immunoSEQ multiplex PCR, and its TCRdb copy is limited to in-frame clones, with some not included. This sample has some 150,000 clones, with around 88% found just once. The source material was peripheral blood. These receptors all stem from a woman in her fifties or sixties with acute or convalescent COVID-19. CDR3s include the opening cysteine and the closing phenylalanine or tryptophan. Fields, in order: V gene, D gene, clone size, J gene, CDR3 DNA, CDR3 protein. The D gene is left open where the match is weak. Clone size is stated in some rows and not others, as once, few, many or a class when expanded.

TRBV6-5,NA,few,TRBJ2-7,TGTGCCAGCAGTTACTCGTGGGCAGGGGAATCCTACGAGCAGTACTTC,CASSYSWAGESYEQYF
TRBV4-1,TRBD1,few,TRBJ1-2,TGCGCCAGCAGCCAAGATGGGGACAGGGCTGATGGCTACACCTTC,CASSQDGDRADGYTF
TRBV19,TRBD2,NA,TRBJ2-1,TGTGCCAGTAGTATTCCTAGCGGGAACAATGAGCAGTTCTTC,CASSIPSGNNEQFF
TRBV19,NA,NA,TRBJ1-5,TGTGCCAGTAGTATTGGCGGCTCCAATCAGCCCCAGCATTTT,CASSIGGSNQPQHF
TRBV5-4,NA,NA,TRBJ1-2,TGTGCCAGCACCCCCCCGGGGAACTATGGCTACACCTTC,CASTPPGNYGYTF
TRBV7-9,NA,NA,TRBJ1-2,TGTGCCAGCAGCTTAGATACCAGCTATGGCTACACCTTC,CASSLDTSYGYTF
TRBV7-8,TRBD1,NA,TRBJ1-1,TGTGCCAGCAGCTTGGCCGGGACAGGGGGCACTGAAGCTTTCTTT,CASSLAGTGGTEAFF
TRBV12-3/TRBV12-4,NA,NA,TRBJ2-5,TGTGCCACCTTTACCGTAGGAGAAGAGACCCAGTACTTC,CATFTVGEETQYF
TRBV5-4,NA,NA,TRBJ2-2,TGTGCCAGCAGCCCCCGCGTGGCCCACGGGGCCGGGGAGCTGTTTTTT,CASSPRVAHGAGELFF
TRBV4-3,NA,NA,TRBJ2-7,TGCGCCAGCAGCCAAGATTATTCTGGGACATCCTACGAGCAGTACTTC,CASSQDYSGTSYEQYF
TRBV6-5,NA,NA,TRBJ1-2,TGTGCCAGCAGTTACTGGGACAAGGGCTATGGCTACACCTTC,CASSYWDKGYGYTF
TRBV7-2,NA,NA,TRBJ2-3,TGTGCCAGCACGCCCTCGATAGTCGCAGATACGCAGTATTTT,CASTPSIVADTQYF
TRBV7-2,TRBD2,NA,TRBJ2-5,TGTGCCAGCAGCTTAAACTTGGGGGGGCAAGAGACCCAGTACTTC,CASSLNLGGQETQYF
TRBV9,TRBD1,NA,TRBJ2-1,TGTGCCAGCAGCTTAACCGGGACAGGCTCCTACAATGAGCAGTTCTTC,CASSLTGTGSYNEQFF
TRBV5-1,NA,once,TRBJ1-5,TGCGCCAGCAGCCCGTTAGGGGCGAGTCAGCCCCAGCATTTT,CASSPLGASQPQHF
TRBV28,TRBD1,NA,TRBJ2-1,TGTGCCAGCAGTGAGACCGGACAGGGTTCCTACAATGAGCAGTTCTTC,CASSETGQGSYNEQFF
TRBV5-4,NA,NA,TRBJ1-6,TGTGCCAGCAGCTCGCCCCTCGACTCGAGCTCCTATAATTCACCCCTCCACTTT,CASSSPLDSSSYNSPLHF
TRBV4-1,NA,few,TRBJ2-2,TGCGCCAGCAGGAGCCTCGACACAGGGACCGGGGAGCTGTTTTTT,CASRSLDTGTGELFF
TRBV5-4,TRBD2,NA,TRBJ2-2,TGTGCCAGCAGCTTGGAGGGGAGGGCGGTCACCGGGGAGCTGTTTTTT,CASSLEGRAVTGELFF
TRBV12-3/TRBV12-4,NA,NA,TRBJ1-2,TGTGCCAGCAGTCCGGACAGTCCCAAGGTTTGGTCCTTC,CASSPDSPKVWSF
TRBV19,NA,few,TRBJ1-5,TGTGCCAGTAGTATCGTCGGGGGTCAGCCCCAGCATTTT,CASSIVGGQPQHF
TRBV28,NA,NA,TRBJ1-3,TGTGCCAGTCAGGGCCCAAGTGGCAACACCATATATTTT,CASQGPSGNTIYF
TRBV29-1,TRBD1,NA,TRBJ2-7,TGCAGCGTCCAAGGGACAGGAGGCAACGAGCAGTACTTC,CSVQGTGGNEQYF
TRBV5-5,TRBD1,NA,TRBJ1-4,TGTGCCAGCAGCTTGATCGGACAGGGGGCGGAAAAACTGTTTTTT,CASSLIGQGAEKLFF
TRBV29-1,TRBD2,NA,TRBJ2-1,TGCAGCGTTAGAGTTGGGGGGGGTTTAAATGAGCAGTTCTTC,CSVRVGGGLNEQFF
TRBV5-6,NA,NA,TRBJ1-1,TGTGCCAGCAGCTTGGGCAGGGGTACAGCTTTCTTT,CASSLGRGTAFF
TRBV6-2/TRBV6-3,NA,NA,TRBJ2-7,TGTGCCAGCAGTTATCTTCGGAGCAGGGCGAACGAGCAGTACTTC,CASSYLRSRANEQYF
TRBV6-2/TRBV6-3,TRBD2,NA,TRBJ2-7,TGTGCCAGCAGTTACCCTCGGACTAGCGGTCCCTACGAGCAGTACTTC,CASSYPRTSGPYEQYF
TRBV24-1,NA,once,TRBJ1-5,TGTGCCACCAGTAAGTCCCAGGATCAGCCCCAGCATTTT,CATSKSQDQPQHF
TRBV7-6,TRBD1,NA,TRBJ1-6,TGTGCCAGCAGCCTAGTCGGGACAGGTGCTTATTCACCCCTCCACTTT,CASSLVGTGAYSPLHF
TRBV19,TRBD2,once,TRBJ2-3,TGTGCCAGTAGTCCTCCTCTAGCGGGGGGCACAGATACGCAGTATTTT,CASSPPLAGGTDTQYF